This T cell receptor (beta chain) was retrieved from a study of blood T cell repertoires in COVID-19. Study-level information: T cells, B-cell-depleted T cells, or PBMCs provided the cDNA or gDNA that served as material.

Clones were read by immunoSEQ multiplex PCR, and TCRdb kept only the in-frame ones, dropping some. This table has 300,000 to 350,000 clones, about 90% appearing once. Germline values: CDR1 SEHNR, CDR2 FQNEAQ (reference sequence). After removal of 5 bases from V and 6 bases from J, the junction contained 14 bases not matched to a gene. The CDR3 spans 16 residues. Participants were aged about 18 to 100 years from about 25 US areas. Assignment of participants to cohorts was predicated upon participant-reported clinical history. Recovered Cohort 3 donors showed two negative PCRs, clearance, or symptom resolution.

The chain recombines TRBV7-9 with TRBJ1-2, with 8 nucleotides matching TRBD1. The sequencing sample was made of PBMCs or T cells enriched from blood (not recorded which). This clonotype originated in a woman aged 25-40 years who had recovered from COVID-19. The CDR3 loop is CASSPFQGQGRDGYTF. The CDR3 nucleotides are TGTGCCAGCAGCCCATTTCAAGGACAGGGTAGGGATGGCTACACCTTC.